Below, 15 T cell receptor beta chains from the same sample are listed, as sequenced in a study of response to subunit inactivated influenza vaccine (dated by TCRdb to the late 2010s). The protocol used for the library was RT-PCR. The sequencer listed for this sample is Illumina HiSeq 2500. In-frame beta chains were kept once TCRdb had trimmed the public reads at Q25 with fastp and called clones with MiXCR. Records with the same CDR3 protein are collapsed into one entry carrying the most frequent genes and DNA. The sample profile shows hundreds of thousands of distinct CDR3 sequences; approximately 15% of them were found once. The top ten clonotypes cover approximately 7% of the sample. The sequencing here drew on PBMCs from blood, taken approximately 15 days before vaccination. The receptors here all came from a man aged 45-65 years who received an inactivated influenza vaccine. Donor details come from another sample of the same person, matched by shared clones.

This chain uses TRBV5-1 with TRBJ2-1, with TRBD2 matching over 12 bases. V was pared by 4 bases and J by 0 bases, with 5 bases of the junction left unmatched. The CDR3 is made up of 17 amino acids. CDR1 is SGHRS and CDR2 is YFSETQ in the germline V gene. CDR3 sequence: CASSGGTSGPSYNEQFF. Here the CDR3 DNA reads TGCGCCAGCAGCGGGGGGACTAGCGGGCCCTCCTACAATGAGCAGTTCTTC.

The rearrangement uses TRBV6-5 and TRBJ1-2; the D is unclear. CDR3 size: 15 residues. Germline V gene sequence: CDR1 MNHEY, CDR2 SVGAGI. V lost 5 bases and J lost 2, with 15 bases in between. In nucleotides, the CDR3 is TGTGCCAGCAGTCCCCTTTGGCAGTTGAACTATGGCTACACCTTC. Amino acid sequence: CASSPLWQLNYGYTF.

This clonotype was seen only a few times. The rearrangement links TRBV12-3 or TRBV12-4 to TRBJ2-7, with TRBD2 matching over 9 bases. The CDR3 has 14 residues. The J segment lost 6 bases and the V segment lost 6 bases, leaving 9 bases of the junction unmatched. The CDR3 DNA follows: TGTGCCAGCAGATCCGGGACTAGCTCTTCCGAGCAGTACTTC. The encoded protein is CASRSGTSSSEQYF.

The chain recombines TRBV25-1 with TRBJ2-5, with 12 nucleotides matching TRBD2. CDR1 MGHDK and CDR2 SYGVNS come from the germline V gene. The J segment lost 4 bases and the V segment lost 6 bases, leaving 12 bases of the junction unmatched. CDR3 size: 17 residues. As DNA, the CDR3 is TGTGCCAGCAGCCCTAGCCGGACTAGCGGGATGGTAGAGACCCAGTACTTC. It translates to CASSPSRTSGMVETQYF.

The V and J genes are TRBV12-3 or TRBV12-4 and TRBJ2-7, with D perhaps TRBD1 or TRBD2 (5 bases each). This CDR3 spans 15 amino acids. The V gene lost 9 bases and the J gene lost 2 bases, with 20 bases spanning the gap. Written as DNA, the CDR3 is TGTGCCAGAATAAAGCACCGGGACCCTCCCTACGAGCAGTACTTC. Its translation: CARIKHRDPPYEQYF.

This clonotype was counted only a few times. The chain combines TRBV10-3 with TRBJ2-7; D might be TRBD2 (6 bases). The germline CDR1 and CDR2 sequences are ENHRY and SYGVKD. The V end was cut by 3 bases, the J end by 0 bases, with 18 bases between. The CDR3 consists of 17 residues. The CDR3 bases are TGTGCCATCAGTGAATGGTCCTCTAGCGCGAGCTCCTACGAGCAGTACTTC. Protein sequence: CAISEWSSSASSYEQYF.

The genes are TRBV5-1 and TRBJ2-7; 7 bases are a match to TRBD1. Germline CDR1 and CDR2: SGHRS and YFSETQ. V lost 3 bases and J lost 5; bases outside the gene matches: 11. This CDR3 contains 15 residues. The CDR3 DNA sequence: TGCGCCAGCAGCTCAACGACGACAGGGTTGGACGAGCAGTACTTC. Amino acid sequence: CASSSTTTGLDEQYF.

This clonotype has more than one count but fewer than ten. The chain joins TRBV7-2 to TRBJ1-3, with D maybe TRBD1 (6 bases). Germline CDR1 SGHTA, CDR2 FQGNSA. This CDR3 spans 15 amino acids. V lost 0 bases and J 4 bases, leaving 10 bases between the germline ends. The CDR3 sequence is CASSLAAGVGNTIYF. As DNA, the CDR3 is TGTGCCAGCAGCTTAGCGGCAGGGGTGGGAAACACCATATATTTT. The full variable domain, its missing parts supplied by reference TRBV7-2 and TRBJ1-3, is GAGVSQSPSNKVTEKGKDVELRCDPISGHTALYWYRQSLGQGLEFLIYFQGNSAPDKSGLPSDRFSAERTGGSVSTLTIQRTQQEDSAVYLCASSLAAGVGNTIYFGEGSWLTVV.

This clonotype has more than one count but fewer than ten. The chain uses TRBV7-2 and TRBJ2-7, with TRBD2 matching over 7 bases. The V gene end was trimmed by 1 base and the J gene end by 13 bases; junction bases not matched to a gene: 4. Germline loops: CDR1 SGHTA, CDR2 FQGNSA. The CDR3 loop spans 11 amino acids. The CDR3 reads CASSLGGGKYF. For the CDR3, the DNA is TGTGCCAGCAGCTTAGGCGGGGGTAAATACTTC.

V gene TRBV20-1 combines with J gene TRBJ2-7, with a weak D call TRBD2 (6 bases). CDR3 length: 14 amino acids. Germline V gives CDR1 DFQATT, CDR2 SNEGSKA (reference sequence). Trimming stripped 0 bases from V and 3 bases from J, with 12 bases between. The CDR3 protein is CSARDRGGIYEQYF. CDR3 bases: TGCAGTGCTAGAGATCGTGGAGGGATCTACGAGCAGTACTTC.

This chain connects TRBV6-5 to TRBJ2-7; tentative D call: TRBD2 (5 bases). This CDR3 has 13 amino acids. Germline CDR1 MNHEY, CDR2 SVGAGI. Trimming removed 2 bases from V and 5 bases from J, with 10 bases in between. The CDR3 protein is CASSYGERDEQYF. CDR3 DNA: TGTGCCAGCAGTTACGGAGAGAGGGACGAGCAGTACTTC.

This clonotype was seen at least ten times. The V gene is TRBV28, the J gene TRBJ2-5; no definite D call. The CDR3 is 13 residues long. The V end was cut by 5 bases, the J end by 6 bases, with 13 bases between. Germline-derived CDR1 and CDR2 are MDHEN and SYDVKM. The CDR3 DNA reads TGTGCCAGCAGTCCGGACGGTCTAAAGACCCAGTACTTC. Protein sequence: CASSPDGLKTQYF.

Only a few counts were recorded for this clonotype. The V gene is TRBV7-9, the J gene TRBJ2-3; D perhaps matches TRBD1 (5 bases). Trimming took 3 bases from V and 4 from J, leaving 17 bases between them. This CDR3 has 16 residues. Germline loops: CDR1 SEHNR, CDR2 FQNEAQ (reference sequence). The CDR3 spells CASSFDGRQQADTQYF. The CDR3 bases are TGTGCCAGCAGCTTTGACGGAAGACAGCAAGCAGATACGCAGTATTTT. Using reference TRBV7-9 and TRBJ2-3 for the parts outside the CDR3, the full variable domain is DTGVSQNPRHKITKRGQNVTFRCDPISEHNRLYWYRQTLGQGPEFLTYFQNEAQLEKSRLLSDRFSAERPKGSFSTLEIQRTEQGDSAMYLCASSFDGRQQADTQYFGPGTRLTVL.

A single count supports this clonotype. This chain joins TRBV29-1 and TRBJ2-3; no clear D. CDR3 length: 16 residues. Germline CDR1 reads SQVTM; CDR2 reads ANQGSEA. Trimming shortened V by 1 base and J by 3 bases, and 17 bases separated the two germline ends. This chain's CDR3 is CSVEASGRSGTDTQYF. The CDR3 DNA follows: TGCAGCGTTGAAGCCTCCGGCCGCTCTGGAACAGATACGCAGTATTTT.

This clonotype turned up a few times. The chain employs TRBV30 and TRBJ2-2; D is unresolved. Trimming removed 0 bases from V and 5 bases from J, with 10 bases in between. The CDR3 spans 14 residues. The germline V gene encodes CDR1 GTSNPN and CDR2 SVGIG (reference sequence). CDR3 sequence reads: CAWSVSLGTGELFF. The CDR3 nucleotides are TGTGCCTGGAGTGTATCTCTAGGTACCGGGGAGCTGTTTTTT.